The source of this T cell receptor (beta chain) is a study of T cell responses to AZD1222 COVID-19 vaccine (dated by TCRdb to the early 2020s). Study-level background: A total of more than 230 trial participants underwent TCR sequencing, of whom 200 to 220 received two doses of AZD1222 and some 26 received two doses of the MenACWY control vaccine. Trial participants were enrolled into age subgroups of 18-55, 56-69 and 70-plus years, which contained approximately 150, 28 and 58 TCR-sequenced participants, respectively. Study-level results and caveats: Nearly half of unique spike-specific TCRs reportedly recognized epitopes outside regions mutated in the B.1.351 and B.1.1.7 variants. Most participants were white British and females outnumbered males, and the authors suggested that clonal diversity may have been underestimated. Because no day 14 peak-response samples were available, the repertoires could be characterized only after the peak T cell response. The 56-69-year group was small, and its depth increase did not reach significance, likely because of low power. A significant rise in spike-specific TCR breadth and depth was observed after two AZD1222 doses relative to day 0 and relative to MenACWY recipients. The vaccine-associated CD4 TCRs covered the entire spike protein, and the dominant responses fell in regions 160-218 and 743-854. Conclusions about previously exposed vaccinees were limited because only six or seven AZD1222 recipients were SARS-CoV-2 seropositive at baseline.

The CDR3 runs 10 residues from the cysteine to the phenylalanine. CDR3 DNA is the only sequence kept; it has 30 bases, read in frame from the first base. CDR1 is given as MDHEN and CDR2 as SYDVKM, both from the germline V gene. V and J are truncated by 8 bases and 8 bases respectively, leaving an intervening sequence of 6 bases. Reading the label with the study, this specimen's time point is: about 28 days (+/-7) after the second vaccine dose. AZD1222 recipients whose second dose came at about 4 weeks and those whose second dose came at about 12 weeks were combined into one group, since spike-specific TCR depth and breadth did not differ between the two schedules. Vaccinee samples were obtained from the UK trials COV001 and COV002, which included a single-blind randomized controlled phase 2/3 trial of AZD1222 (ChAdOx1 nCoV-19) in healthy adults. For TCRbeta chain sequencing, PBMC samples were collected from trial participants at day 0 and at day 28 after the second dose.

To note about this clone: Its antigen has not been determined. No base quality information exists; no much larger clone differs at one position.

The CDR3 regions of human TCRbeta chains were subjected to immunosequencing. Regarding the original processing steps: Repertoire TCRs were matched against a reference library of SARS-CoV-2-specific TCRs generated with the MIRA antigen-specificity platform. Breadth meant the fraction of unique TCRs that were SARS-CoV-2-associated, whereas depth meant the fraction of total T cells that were SARS-CoV-2-associated. Using the MIRA data, each spike-specific TCR was assigned both to the spike region to which the TCR was reactive and to a CD4 or CD8 class. Log10-transformed breadth and depth values were compared by one-way ANOVA with Sidak's multiple comparisons tests. The table was pulled from immuneACCESS by TCRdb, which kept in-frame rearrangements only. Such tables lose some clones; where checked, under half of the loss comes from unresolved V genes, and the rest has no known cause. V and J calls and clone size are as listed in that table; D and trimming were resolved from the DNA. This sample comprises about 79,000 clones, under 90% of them detected only once. The ten largest clones capture 1.3% of the sample.

The TCR comes from an adult who received the AZD1222 COVID-19 vaccine. The material sequenced was peripheral blood, taken 28 days after the second AZD1222 dose. This receptor chain uses TRBV28 and TRBJ1-4, with no D gene named confidently. The CDR3 region: CASQKEKLFF. In nucleotides, the sequence is TGTGCCAGCCAGAAAGAAAAACTGTTTTTT.